The rows below give T cell receptor beta chains drawn from one sample of a study of cytotoxic CD8 clonotypes in ibrutinib-treated CLL. Sequencing was performed with immunoSEQ multiplex PCR; in TCRdb, only in-frame clones are kept and a portion is missing. The sample carries approximately 130,000 clones, about 85% recorded once. Sample: PBMCs, taken after 24 months of ibrutinib treatment. The receptors shown here come from a human donor with chronic lymphocytic leukemia. Each CDR3 is given with its conserved first and last residue. The order of the fields is V gene, J gene, D gene, clone size, CDR3 protein, CDR3 DNA. The D gene is left open where the match is weak. Rows may omit the clone size; those that give it use once, few, many or a size class.

TRBV10-3	TRBJ2-3	TRBD2	-	CAISESPWTSGGRPLSTDTQYF	TGTGCCATCAGTGAGTCCCCATGGACTAGCGGGGGACGACCCCTAAGCACAGATACGCAGTATTTT
TRBV9	TRBJ2-7	-	few	CASSVGAGNYEQYF	TGTGCCAGCAGCGTAGGAGCCGGGAACTACGAGCAGTACTTC
TRBV2	TRBJ2-7	TRBD1	-	CASSVDRAEQYF	TGTGCCAGCAGTGTAGACAGGGCCGAGCAGTACTTC
TRBV18	TRBJ2-1	TRBD1	-	CASSPGTGRPGEQFF	TGTGCCAGCTCACCAGGGACAGGGAGGCCGGGAGAGCAGTTCTTC
TRBV5-1	TRBJ2-3	TRBD2	-	CASSRTSGDPDTQYF	TGCGCCAGCAGCAGGACTAGCGGGGACCCTGATACGCAGTATTTT
TRBV7-6	TRBJ2-7	-	-	CASSLAYREYEQYF	TGTGCCAGCAGCTTAGCTTACAGGGAATACGAGCAGTACTTC
TRBV9	TRBJ2-5	-	-	CASSVGIMASEETQYF	TGTGCCAGCAGCGTAGGGATTATGGCTAGTGAGGAGACCCAGTACTTC
TRBV7-9	TRBJ1-2	-	-	CASSLGQRGLRAGGYTF	TGTGCCAGCAGCTTAGGGCAGAGAGGTCTTAGGGCCGGGGGCTACACCTTC
TRBV18	TRBJ2-1	TRBD1	-	CASSPTARGQSYNEQFF	TGTGCCAGCTCACCGACCGCGAGGGGGCAATCCTACAATGAGCAGTTCTTC
TRBV7-2	TRBJ2-1	-	-	CASSLVTQGQLGNEQFF	TGTGCCAGCAGCTTAGTGACTCAGGGGCAGCTGGGAAATGAGCAGTTCTTC
TRBV2	TRBJ1-3	-	-	CASSRLRSSGNTIYF	TGTGCCAGCAGTCGACTCCGGAGCTCTGGAAACACCATATATTTT
TRBV11-2	TRBJ2-5	-	-	CASSLGQETQYF	TGTGCCAGCAGCTTAGGGCAAGAGACCCAGTACTTC
TRBV5-1	TRBJ2-3	TRBD2	-	CASSPGGSLGDTQYF	TGCGCCAGCAGCCCGGGGGGTAGCTTAGGCGATACGCAGTATTTT
TRBV7-9	TRBJ2-4	TRBD1	few	CASSSYRGLAKNIQYF	TGTGCCAGCAGCTCCTACAGGGGGCTCGCCAAAAACATTCAGTACTTC
TRBV28	TRBJ1-3	-	-	CASSLGTGGNTIYF	TGTGCCAGCAGTTTGGGTACTGGCGGAAACACCATATATTTT
TRBV2	TRBJ2-3	TRBD2	-	CASTASGRTDTQYF	TGTGCCAGCACCGCTAGCGGCCGCACAGATACGCAGTATTTT
TRBV1	TRBJ2-7	-	once	CTSSQGWGPGRISYEQYF	TGCACCAGCAGCCAAGGCTGGGGCCCTGGACGGATCAGCTACGAGCAGTACTTC
TRBV5-6	TRBJ1-6	-	-	CASSSNRGGVSYNSPLHF	TGTGCCAGCAGCTCCAACCGGGGAGGAGTGTCCTATAATTCACCCCTCCACTTT
TRBV5-6	TRBJ1-2	-	-	CASSLGRGNYGYTF	TGTGCCAGCAGCTTGGGTAGGGGGAACTATGGCTACACCTTC
TRBV19	TRBJ2-3	TRBD2	-	CASSRGGDTDTQYF	TGTGCCAGTAGTAGGGGGGGGGACACAGATACGCAGTATTTT
TRBV9	TRBJ1-1	-	-	CASSVGGAGAMNTEAFF	TGTGCCAGCAGCGTAGGTGGGGCAGGGGCTATGAACACTGAAGCTTTCTTT